Below are 16 T cell receptor beta chains sequenced from a single sample in a study of blood T cell repertoires in COVID-19. Using immunoSEQ multiplex PCR, the repertoire was profiled, and TCRdb retains in-frame clones only, with some absent. The profile covers fewer than 200,000 clones, with around 90% appearing a single time and roughly 6% taken by the ten largest. Sequencing input: peripheral blood. The receptor source for this set is a middle-aged man with active or convalescent COVID-19.

V and J are TRBV11-3 and TRBJ1-2, with 10 bases fitting TRBD1. The CDR3 is 14 residues long. The ends lost 7 bases at V and 3 bases at J; junction bases unmatched: 5. From germline, CDR1 is SGHNT and CDR2 YENEEA. The CDR3 nucleotides read TGTGCCAGCACCCTGACAGGGGGCGACTATGGCTACACCTTC. It codes for CASTLTGGDYGYTF.

This chain connects TRBV19 to TRBJ1-6, with D tentatively TRBD1 (5 bases). V was pared by 6 bases and J by 7 bases, with 13 bases between. The length of the CDR3 is 14 residues. CDR1 is LNHDA and CDR2 is SQIVND in the germline V gene (reference sequence). The CDR3 spells CASRSAGRNSPLHF. For the CDR3, the DNA is TGTGCCAGTAGGTCAGCAGGGAGGAATTCACCCCTCCACTTT.

This chain uses TRBV9 with TRBJ2-1; D gene ambiguous. V was shortened by 4 bases and J by 9 bases, with 20 bases between the two germline ends. Germline V gene lookup returns CDR1 SGDLS and CDR2 YYNGEE. CDR3 length: 15 amino acids. The CDR3 nucleotides are TGTGCCAGCAGCCTCGACTCCTTTTCCCTCCTTGAGCAGTTCTTC. As protein: CASSLDSFSLLEQFF.

With regard to this clone: The sample holds other DNA sequences that translate to the same CDR3. The chain carries TRBV6-4 and TRBJ1-2; D remains ambiguous. V was cut by 3 bases and J by 2 bases, with 7 bases left in between. The CDR3 runs to 13 residues. The germline V gene encodes CDR1 MRHNA and CDR2 SNTAGT. The CDR3 region is CASSEGENYGYTF. In DNA form, the CDR3 reads TGTGCCAGCAGTGAAGGAGAGAACTATGGCTACACCTTC.

The chain carries TRBV7-8 and TRBJ2-7; the D gene is possibly TRBD2 (6 bases). The CDR3 contains 12 residues. V lost 5 bases, J lost 3 bases, and 8 bases lay in between. Germline V gene sequence: CDR1 SGHVS, CDR2 FQNEAQ. CDR3 DNA: TGTGCCAGCAGCCGGGACTTCTACGAGCAGTACTTC. Protein: CASSRDFYEQYF.

A single count supports this clone. The chain combines TRBV19 with TRBJ2-2; the D gene is possibly TRBD2 (6 bases). This CDR3 has 16 residues. The germline V gene has CDR1 LNHDA and CDR2 SQIVND (reference sequence). V gave up 3 bases and J gave up 0 bases, with 11 bases separating them. In DNA, the CDR3 is TGTGCCAGTAGTATTAGGGACTTCGCGAACACCGGGGAGCTGTTTTTT. Protein product: CASSIRDFANTGELFF. The complete variable domain, with remaining parts taken from reference TRBV19 and TRBJ2-2, reads DGGITQSPKYLFRKEGQNVTLSCEQNLNHDAMYWYRQDPGQGLRLIYYSQIVNDFQKGDIAEGYSVSREKKESFPLTVTSAQKNPTAFYLCASSIRDFANTGELFFGEGSRLTVL.

The chain has TRBV6-5 and TRBJ1-5, with D perhaps TRBD1 (6 bases). Germline values: CDR1 MNHEY, CDR2 SVGAGI. CDR3 length: 14 residues. Trimming left V 5 bases short and J 3 bases short, with 11 bases between. CDR3 region: CASSTGTINQPQHF. CDR3 in DNA: TGTGCCAGCAGTACAGGGACCATCAATCAGCCCCAGCATTTT.

This chain links TRBV18 with TRBJ2-1, with D possibly TRBD2 on 6 matching bases. V dropped 0 bases and J dropped 1 base, with 16 bases sitting between them. The CDR3 sequence is 18 residues long. Germline V gene data show CDR1 as KGHSH and CDR2 as LQKENI. The CDR3 DNA follows: TGTGCCAGCTCACCACCAGTCGGGAGTATAAAGTCCTACAATGAGCAGTTCTTC. Translating it yields CASSPPVGSIKSYNEQFF.

The rearrangement uses TRBV4-1 and TRBJ2-3, with TRBD2 identical over 10 bases. After removal of 0 bases from V and 4 bases from J, the junction contained 7 bases not matched to a gene. From germline, CDR1 is MGHRA and CDR2 YSYEKL. This CDR3 has 17 amino acids. The DNA of the CDR3 is TGCGCCAGCAGCCAAGAACCCCTAGCGGGAGCCCCAGATACGCAGTATTTT. Its protein product is CASSQEPLAGAPDTQYF.

This chain uses TRBV12-5 with TRBJ1-1, with 12 bases that match TRBD1. Germline lookup yields CDR1 LGHNT and CDR2 FRNRAP. The CDR3 is 15 amino acids. V gave up 6 bases and J gave up 5 bases; unmatched junction bases: 7. The chain's CDR3 is CASGMGQGARTEAFF. The CDR3 DNA reads TGTGCTAGTGGGATGGGACAGGGGGCAAGGACTGAAGCTTTCTTT.

This clone was counted once. The chain employs TRBV2 and TRBJ1-5, with 7 bases aligning to TRBD1. Losses at the gene ends were 8 bases for V and 9 bases for J; bases not matched to a gene: 10. The CDR3 is 13 residues long. Germline CDR1 reads SNHLY; CDR2 reads FYNNEI. The CDR3 protein is CASLDRAFGPQHF. The CDR3 coding sequence is TGTGCCAGCCTAGACAGGGCGTTCGGGCCCCAGCATTTT.

The CDR3 here is CAGSTGGRKLFF. DNA for the CDR3: TGTGCCGGCTCGACGGGGGGGAGAAAACTGTTTTTT. The chain has TRBV2 and TRBJ1-4; a weak D match, TRBD1 (5 bases). V shed 11 bases and J shed 10 bases, with 17 bases lying between them. Per the germline V gene, CDR1 is SNHLY and CDR2 is FYNNEI. The CDR3 totals 12 residues.

The V and J genes are TRBV5-1 and TRBJ1-3; no firm D call. The CDR3 spans 18 residues. Germline V CDR1 and CDR2: SGHRS, YFSETQ. The V end was cut by 6 bases, the J end by 2 bases, with 24 bases between. The CDR3 is CASTDGRNEVRPGNTIYF. CDR3 coding DNA: TGCGCCAGCACCGACGGCCGCAACGAGGTACGACCTGGAAACACCATATATTTT.

This chain joins TRBV14 and TRBJ2-7; 10 positions agree with TRBD1. The CDR3 consists of 14 residues. The trim removed 4 bases at V and 4 bases at J, leaving 4 bases unmatched. Germline V lookup: CDR1 SGHDN, CDR2 FVKESK. Here the CDR3 DNA reads TGTGCCAGCAGCCGAGGGACAGGGGTGTACGAGCAGTACTTC. Its translation: CASSRGTGVYEQYF.

This clone was seen only once. The chain has TRBV27 and TRBJ2-7; D is perhaps TRBD1 (5 bases). The V end was cut by 6 bases, the J end by 2 bases, with 14 bases between. The CDR3 runs to 14 residues. Germline V gene lookup returns CDR1 MNHEY and CDR2 SMNVEV (reference sequence). CDR3 loop: CASSQSTGAYEQYF. The CDR3 coding sequence is TGTGCCAGCAGCCAAAGTACAGGTGCCTACGAGCAGTACTTC.

The V and J genes are TRBV19 and TRBJ1-2; 7 nucleotides line up with TRBD1. Germline CDR1 reads LNHDA; CDR2 reads SQIVND (reference sequence). CDR3 size: 15 residues. V shed 5 bases and J 9 bases; nucleotides not matched to a gene: 15. The CDR3 sequence: CASSLQTGSFRSYTF. CDR3 in DNA: TGTGCCAGTAGTTTGCAGACAGGGTCCTTCAGAAGCTACACCTTC.